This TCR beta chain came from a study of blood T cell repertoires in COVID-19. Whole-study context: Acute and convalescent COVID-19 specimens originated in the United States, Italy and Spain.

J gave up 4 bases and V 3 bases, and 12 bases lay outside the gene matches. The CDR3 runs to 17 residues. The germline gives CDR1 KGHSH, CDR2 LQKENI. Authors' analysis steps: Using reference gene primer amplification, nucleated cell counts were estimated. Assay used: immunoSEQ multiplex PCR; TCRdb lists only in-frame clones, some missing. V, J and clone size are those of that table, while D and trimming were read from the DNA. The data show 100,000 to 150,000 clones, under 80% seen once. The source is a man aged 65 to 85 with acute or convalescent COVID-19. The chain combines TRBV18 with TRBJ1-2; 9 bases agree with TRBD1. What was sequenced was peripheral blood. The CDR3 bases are TGTGCCAGCTCACCCCTAACCGGACAGGGGAAGGCCTATGGCTACACCTTC. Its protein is CASSPLTGQGKAYGYTF.